This T cell receptor (beta chain) was documented in a study of shared clonotypes between healthy human individuals. Each of the donors was a healthy adult who was HIV-negative and had not had a recent acute infection or vaccination. Data came from immunoSEQ multiplex PCR; TCRdb stores just in-frame clones and leaves some out. Of about 1 million clones in the sample, around 74% were seen once. Germline lookup yields CDR1 LGHNT and CDR2 FRNRAP. Trimming shortened V by 3 bases and J by 5 bases, and 14 bases separated the two germline ends. The CDR3 covers 14 residues. A remark on this clone: Its antigen is unknown.

Study-level results: With a few donors compared, 5% to 5.5% of naive CD4 clonotypes were shared.

The chain couples TRBV12-5 to TRBJ2-7; TRBD1 is a possible D gene (7 bases). The source of this sequence is a man younger than 35 in good health. Sequenced material: memory CD4+ T cells sorted from blood. Regarding subset: CD45RA-negative fraction. The CDR3 sequence is CASGLGPRGDEQYF. CDR3 DNA sequence: TGTGCTAGTGGTTTAGGCCCCAGGGGGGACGAGCAGTACTTC.